This entry features one TCR beta chain sequence. This sample's treatment: randomized to nivolumab then ipilimumab (arm A) or the reverse (arm B). DNA-damaging chemotherapy had not been given to any patient beforehand. Live CD3+CD8+ CD19− CD56− cells were sorted from PBMCs. Germline V CDR1 and CDR2: SEHNR, FQNEAQ (reference sequence). Trimming removed 5 bases from V and 8 bases from J, with 15 bases in between. The CDR3 is 13 residues long. TCRdb keeps only in-frame clones here, not all; method: immunoSEQ multiplex PCR. The sample holds 15,000 to 20,000 clones, around 70% seen once. This record comes from a study of sequential checkpoint blockade in melanoma. Study overall: Maintenance nivolumab came after either treatment sequence.

The specimen comprised CD8+ T cells sorted from blood (inferred from file names), sampled from a patient given nivolumab and ipilimumab in sequence. The chain has TRBV7-9 and TRBJ1-2; no firm D call. This TCR was sampled from a human donor with melanoma. The CDR3 loop is CASSIVGDNGYTF. The CDR3 DNA reads TGTGCCAGCAGCATCGTCGGAGATAACGGCTACACCTTC.